The T cell receptor beta chain under discussion was sequenced for a study of cytomegalovirus exposure and HLA in healthy donors. Germline CDR1 reads LNHDA; CDR2 reads SQIVND (reference sequence). This CDR3 has 15 amino acids. The V and J ends lost 4 bases and 0 bases, in that order; junction bases with no gene match: 6. Primers for the PCR totalled 60 Vbeta and 13 Jbeta. Profiled with immunoSEQ multiplex PCR; TCRdb holds only in-frame clones, not every one. The profile shows a few hundred thousand clones, around 90% of them singletons. The V gene is TRBV19, the J gene TRBJ2-7, with 7 bases aligning to TRBD1. This TCR was sampled from a woman aged 18-30 years in good health and CMV-seronegative. The sequenced material came from PBMCs. CDR3 sequence (DNA): TGTGCCAGTAGTACCCGGACAGGTAGCTCCTACGAGCAGTACTTC. This codes for CASSTRTGSSYEQYF.